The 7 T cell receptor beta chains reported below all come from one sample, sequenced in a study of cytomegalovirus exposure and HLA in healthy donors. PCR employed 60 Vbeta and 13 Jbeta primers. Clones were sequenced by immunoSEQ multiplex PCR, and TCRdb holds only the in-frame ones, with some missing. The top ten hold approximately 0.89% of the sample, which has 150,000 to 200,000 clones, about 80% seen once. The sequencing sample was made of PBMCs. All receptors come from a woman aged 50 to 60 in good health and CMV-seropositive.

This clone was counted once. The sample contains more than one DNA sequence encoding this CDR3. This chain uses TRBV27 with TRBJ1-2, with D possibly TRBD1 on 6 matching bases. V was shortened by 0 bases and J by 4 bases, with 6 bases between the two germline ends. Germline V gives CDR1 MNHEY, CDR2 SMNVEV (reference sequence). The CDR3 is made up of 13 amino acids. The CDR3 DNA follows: TGTGCCAGCAGTTTATCAGGGGGCTATGGCTACACCTTC. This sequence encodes CASSLSGGYGYTF.

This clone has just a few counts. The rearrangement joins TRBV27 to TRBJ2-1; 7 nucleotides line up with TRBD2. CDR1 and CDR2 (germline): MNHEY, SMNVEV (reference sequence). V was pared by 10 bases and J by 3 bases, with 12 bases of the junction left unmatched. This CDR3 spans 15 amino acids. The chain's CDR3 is CATSTAGWGYNEQFF. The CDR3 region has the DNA TGTGCCACCTCGACAGCGGGATGGGGCTACAATGAGCAGTTCTTC.

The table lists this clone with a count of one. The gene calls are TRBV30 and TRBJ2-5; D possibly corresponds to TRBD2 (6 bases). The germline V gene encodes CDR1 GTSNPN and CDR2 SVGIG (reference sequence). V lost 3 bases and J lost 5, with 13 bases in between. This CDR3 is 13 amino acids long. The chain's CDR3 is CAWSRGGRETQYF. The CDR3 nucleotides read TGTGCCTGGAGCAGAGGAGGGAGGGAGACCCAGTACTTC.

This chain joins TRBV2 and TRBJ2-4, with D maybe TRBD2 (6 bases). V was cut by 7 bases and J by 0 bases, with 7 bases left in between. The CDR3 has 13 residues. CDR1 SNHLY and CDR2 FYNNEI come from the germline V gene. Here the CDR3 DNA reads TGTGCCAGCATTAGCGGAGCCAAAAACATTCAGTACTTC. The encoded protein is CASISGAKNIQYF.

CDR3 coding DNA: TGCGCCAGCAGCCGCGGGGGAACCTTCACAGATACGCAGTATTTT. It yields the protein CASSRGGTFTDTQYF. V usage is TRBV5-1 and J usage is TRBJ2-3; 7 bases line up with TRBD2. The CDR3 has 15 residues. The germline V gene encodes CDR1 SGHRS and CDR2 YFSETQ. V trimming: 4 bases; J trimming: 2 bases; junction bases outside the gene matches: 7.

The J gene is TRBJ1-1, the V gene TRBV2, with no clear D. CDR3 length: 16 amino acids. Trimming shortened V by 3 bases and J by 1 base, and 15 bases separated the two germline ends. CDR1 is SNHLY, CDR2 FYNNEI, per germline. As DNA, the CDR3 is TGTGCCAGCAGTGATTTATTGGGAGGGTCGAACACTGAAGCTTTCTTT. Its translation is CASSDLLGGSNTEAFF.

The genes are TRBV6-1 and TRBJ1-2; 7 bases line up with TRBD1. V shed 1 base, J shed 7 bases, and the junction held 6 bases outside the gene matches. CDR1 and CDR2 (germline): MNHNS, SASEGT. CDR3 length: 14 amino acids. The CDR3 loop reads CASSEGQGKGGYTF. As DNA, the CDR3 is TGTGCCAGCAGTGAAGGACAGGGAAAGGGTGGCTACACCTTC.